Below are 30 T cell receptor beta chains sequenced from a single sample in a study of blood T cell repertoires in COVID-19. Sequencing was performed with immunoSEQ multiplex PCR; in TCRdb, only in-frame clones are kept and a portion is missing. The data hold some 190,000 clones, with roughly 80% observed a single time. Material for sequencing was PBMCs or T cells enriched from blood (not recorded which). These receptors originate from a woman in her twenties or thirties who had recovered from COVID-19.

This sequence joins TRBV13 and TRBJ2-7; 10 bases are shared with TRBD1. With V trimmed by 7 bases and J by 2 bases, 8 bases remained unmatched. Germline loops: CDR1 PRHDT, CDR2 FYEKMQ (reference sequence). The length of the CDR3 is 15 residues. CDR3 loop: CASNEKGQGTYEQYV. In DNA form, the CDR3 reads TGTGCCAGCAACGAAAAGGGACAGGGGACCTACGAGCAGTACGTC.

This rearrangement joins TRBV21-1 to TRBJ2-5; the tabulated D call, TRBD2, remains unverified against the DNA. TRBV21-1 represents a pseudogene. This CDR3 has 12 amino acids. The CDR3 DNA follows: TGTGCCAGCAGCAAAGGAGGGGAGACCCAGTACTTC. Translating gives CASSKGGETQYF.

CDR3 DNA sequence: TGTGCCAGCAGCCCCACTAGCGGGATTCTCGAGCAGTACTTC. Protein product: CASSPTSGILEQYF. The rearrangement links TRBV7-9 to TRBJ2-7, with 10 bases fitting TRBD2. V was clipped by 5 bases and J by 6 bases; unmatched bases: 7. The CDR3 contains 14 residues. CDR1 is SEHNR and CDR2 is FQNEAQ in the germline V gene (reference sequence).

The chain carries TRBV5-4 and TRBJ1-1, with no clear D. Trimming removed 7 bases at V and 4 bases at J, with 11 bases between. The CDR3 loop spans 12 amino acids. Germline assignment: CDR1 SGHNT and CDR2 YYREEE (reference sequence). This CDR3 reads CASPNGGTEAFF. CDR3 DNA sequence: TGTGCCAGCCCCAACGGAGGCACTGAAGCTTTCTTT.

The rearrangement uses TRBV7-6 and TRBJ2-2, with TRBD2 identical over 10 bases. J lost 7 bases, V lost 2 bases, and 4 bases had no gene match. The CDR3 runs to 15 residues. Germline CDR1 reads SGHVS; CDR2 reads FNYEAQ. The CDR3, as DNA: TGTGCCAGCAGCTTAATAGCGGGAGGTCTCGGGGAGCTGTTTTTT. It translates to CASSLIAGGLGELFF.

The rearrangement uses TRBV3-1 (or the pseudogene TRBV3-2) and TRBJ2-7; 7 bases map to TRBD2. This CDR3 is built from 15 residues. Germline V lookup: CDR1 LGHDT, CDR2 YNNKEL (reference sequence). The trim removed 6 bases at V and 3 bases at J, leaving 11 bases unmatched. The CDR3 protein is CASSQTGGRDYEQYF. In DNA, the CDR3 is TGTGCCAGCAGTCAAACAGGAGGGAGGGACTACGAGCAGTACTTC.

This clone was counted once. The chain employs TRBV15 and TRBJ2-5, with 9 bases matching TRBD1. The CDR3 loop spans 17 amino acids. The ends lost 0 bases at V and 1 base at J; junction bases unmatched: 6. CDR1 is LNHNV and CDR2 is YYDKDF in the germline V gene (reference sequence). As DNA, the CDR3 is TGTGCCACCAGCAGAGATCGACAACAGGGGGCCCAAGAGACCCAGTACTTC. Translated, it gives CATSRDRQQGAQETQYF.

The chain uses TRBV7-2 and TRBJ2-7; 9 nucleotides align to TRBD1. The trim removed 5 bases at V and 2 bases at J, leaving 7 bases unmatched. Germline V gene lookup returns CDR1 SGHTA and CDR2 FQGNSA. The CDR3 consists of 15 residues. CDR3: CASSPARDRAYEQYF. CDR3 sequence (DNA): TGTGCCAGCAGCCCAGCCCGGGACAGGGCCTACGAGCAGTACTTC.

The V call is TRBV10-3, the J call TRBJ1-3; D might be TRBD1 (6 bases). Trimming stripped 3 bases from V and 0 bases from J, with 12 bases between. The CDR3 totals 16 residues. Germline CDR1 and CDR2: ENHRY and SYGVKD. CDR3 region: CAISDDRPGSGNTIYF. The CDR3 DNA sequence: TGTGCCATCAGTGACGACAGGCCTGGCTCTGGAAACACCATATATTTT.

The chain uses TRBV6-6 and TRBJ1-4, with 8 bases that match TRBD1. Trimming at V came to 5 bases and at J to 6 bases, leaving 8 bases not matched to a gene. The germline CDR1 and CDR2 sequences are MNHNY and SVGAGI (reference sequence). This CDR3 has 15 amino acids. The CDR3 DNA reads TGTGCCAGCAGTGGGATTGGACAGGGCCATGAAAAACTGTTTTTT. Residues: CASSGIGQGHEKLFF.

This chain uses TRBV7-2 with TRBJ2-3; D is perhaps TRBD2 (6 bases). CDR1 SGHTA and CDR2 FQGNSA come from the germline V gene. V was clipped by 5 bases and J by 0 bases, with 15 bases between them. This CDR3 is 16 amino acids long. The chain's CDR3 is CASSLRLGGSTDTQYF. DNA of the CDR3: TGTGCCAGCAGCCTCCGTTTGGGGGGAAGCACAGATACGCAGTATTTT.

The CDR3 sequence is CATSRGSSVQPQHF. The CDR3 nucleotides are TGTGCCACCAGCAGAGGGAGTAGCGTTCAGCCCCAGCATTTT. The V and J genes are TRBV15 and TRBJ1-5; D gene uncertain. Trimming removed 1 base at V and 6 bases at J, with 10 bases between. This CDR3 is built from 14 residues. Per the germline V gene, CDR1 is LNHNV and CDR2 is YYDKDF (reference sequence).

The V call is TRBV18, the J call TRBJ2-7; D possibly corresponds to TRBD2 (6 bases). Trimming stripped 3 bases from V and 5 bases from J, with 20 bases between. The germline gives CDR1 KGHSH, CDR2 LQKENI. This CDR3 is built from 16 residues. For the CDR3, the DNA is TGTGCCAGCTCACCGGGGGGACTCCAAGCGGGCGACGAGCAGTACTTC. This translates into CASSPGGLQAGDEQYF.

The V and J genes are TRBV4-2 and TRBJ2-5; 12 bases match TRBD2. CDR1 is LGHNA, CDR2 YNFKEQ, per germline. The V gene end was trimmed by 0 bases and the J gene end by 5 bases; junction bases not matched to a gene: 13. The CDR3 runs 19 residues. CDR3 nucleotides: TGTGCCAGCAGCCAAGACTCGGCGGCTAGCGGGAGGGCCTGGGAGACCCAGTACTTC. This translates into CASSQDSAASGRAWETQYF.

V gene TRBV4-1 combines with J gene TRBJ1-1; D is unclear. Looked up from germline, CDR1 is MGHRA and CDR2 is YSYEKL. Between the trimmed V and J ends, which lost 0 bases and 6 bases, there was a span of 14 bases. The CDR3 runs to 15 residues. CDR3 sequence: CASSQEKMGSAEAFF. DNA for the CDR3: TGCGCCAGCAGCCAAGAAAAAATGGGGAGCGCTGAAGCTTTCTTT.

The chain uses TRBV3-1 (or the pseudogene TRBV3-2) and TRBJ2-5; 12 bases match TRBD2. In germline, CDR1 is LGHDT, CDR2 YNNKEL (reference sequence). This CDR3 is 16 amino acids long. Losses at the gene ends were 2 bases for V and 5 bases for J; bases not matched to a gene: 6. CDR3 protein: CASSQRLAGAGETQYF. Here the CDR3 DNA reads TGTGCCAGCAGCCAACGACTAGCGGGAGCGGGGGAGACCCAGTACTTC.

The chain employs TRBV7-9 and TRBJ2-5; 9 positions match TRBD2. The CDR3 consists of 16 residues. V lost 4 bases to trimming and J lost 5 bases; unmatched junction nucleotides: 11. CDR1 and CDR2 (germline): SEHNR, FQNEAQ (reference sequence). CDR3 in DNA: TGTGCCAGCAGCTCCGGAACCGGGACTAGCTGGGAGACCCAGTACTTC. Translation gives CASSSGTGTSWETQYF. Using reference TRBV7-9 and TRBJ2-5 for the parts outside the CDR3, the full variable domain is DTGVSQNPRHKITKRGQNVTFRCDPISEHNRLYWYRQTLGQGPEFLTYFQNEAQLEKSRLLSDRFSAERPKGSFSTLEIQRTEQGDSAMYLCASSSGTGTSWETQYFGPGTRLLVL.

The V gene is TRBV2, the J gene TRBJ1-5; perhaps TRBD1 as D (5 bases). V dropped 4 bases and J dropped 9 bases, with 19 bases sitting between them. The germline V gene encodes CDR1 SNHLY and CDR2 FYNNEI. The CDR3 loop spans 15 amino acids. CDR3 sequence reads: CASSVTSRGGGPQHF. CDR3 in DNA: TGTGCCAGCAGTGTAACTTCCCGGGGCGGGGGGCCCCAGCATTTT.

The rearrangement joins TRBV3-1 (or the pseudogene TRBV3-2) to TRBJ2-5, with TRBD1 matching 8 bases. V lost 11 bases to trimming and J lost 5 bases; unmatched junction nucleotides: 13. The germline V gene encodes CDR1 LGHDT and CDR2 YNNKEL (reference sequence). This CDR3 spans 14 amino acids. For the CDR3, the DNA is TGTGCCGCAGGGGGCCACTTGCGGAGGGAGACCCAGTACTTC. Its protein is CAAGGHLRRETQYF.

This chain connects TRBV20-1 to TRBJ1-4, with 7 positions matching TRBD1. J lost 7 bases, V lost 3 bases, and 5 bases had no gene match. Germline lookup yields CDR1 DFQATT and CDR2 SNEGSKA (reference sequence). This CDR3 has 13 amino acids. CDR3 in amino acids: CSASGAGGEKLFF. In DNA form, the CDR3 reads TGCAGTGCTAGTGGGGCAGGGGGTGAAAAACTGTTTTTT.

The J gene is TRBJ2-5, the V gene TRBV6-1, with TRBD1 as a possible D gene (6 bases). The CDR3 is made up of 14 amino acids. V was trimmed by 0 bases and J by 6 bases, leaving 11 bases between them. In germline, CDR1 is MNHNS, CDR2 SASEGT. The CDR3 coding sequence is TGTGCCAGCAGTGAAGCGGGCAGGGGTCAGACCCAGTACTTC. Its translation: CASSEAGRGQTQYF.

The chain is built from TRBV25-1 and TRBJ1-3; TRBD1 agrees at 7 bases. Germline V lookup: CDR1 MGHDK, CDR2 SYGVNS. The CDR3 is made up of 15 amino acids. Losses at the gene ends were 5 bases for V and 4 bases for J; bases not matched to a gene: 8. CDR3 DNA sequence: TGTGCCAGCAGTTTTTTTGGGACAGCGGGAAACACCATATATTTT. It codes for CASSFFGTAGNTIYF.

The CDR3 sequence is CASSRSPTGLSFPLHF. For the CDR3, the DNA is TGTGCCAGCAGCCGTTCTCCTACGGGTTTGAGTTTCCCCCTCCACTTT. The V and J genes are TRBV7-6 and TRBJ1-6; no clear D. V was cut by 5 bases and J by 13 bases, with 24 bases left in between. Germline-derived CDR1 and CDR2 are SGHVS and FNYEAQ. This CDR3 has 16 amino acids.

This sequence joins TRBV4-2 and TRBJ1-1, with 9 positions matching TRBD1. V shed 1 base and J 4 bases; nucleotides not matched to a gene: 1. The CDR3 covers 14 residues. CDR1 and CDR2 from the germline V gene are LGHNA and YNFKEQ. The chain's CDR3 is CASSQADRGTEAFF. CDR3 bases: TGTGCCAGCAGCCAAGCGGACAGGGGCACTGAAGCTTTCTTT.

This clone was observed a few times. V is TRBV18 and J is TRBJ1-6, with D unclear. The V and J ends lost 1 base and 10 bases respectively, with 11 bases between them. Looked up from germline, CDR1 is KGHSH and CDR2 is LQKENI. This CDR3 contains 14 residues. The CDR3 DNA reads TGTGCCAGCTCACCACTGTCACGTACATCACCCCTCCACTTT. Its protein is CASSPLSRTSPLHF.

The chain links TRBV5-1 to TRBJ2-3; 10 bases are shared with TRBD1. With V trimmed by 7 bases and J by 2 bases, 7 bases remained unmatched. The CDR3 contains 15 residues. Germline V gene lookup returns CDR1 SGHRS and CDR2 YFSETQ. The CDR3 is CASRGQGTYTDTQYF. In DNA, the CDR3 is TGCGCCAGCCGGGGACAGGGGACCTACACAGATACGCAGTATTTT.

This clone has only one observation. The rearrangement links TRBV2 to TRBJ1-2, with 9 bases fitting TRBD1. The CDR3 is made up of 17 amino acids. Trimming removed 6 bases from V and 3 bases from J; junction bases left unmatched: 14. Germline CDR1 is SNHLY and CDR2 is FYNNEI. The CDR3 sequence is CASSQWLLDRGDYGYTF. CDR3 bases: TGTGCCAGCAGCCAGTGGTTATTGGACAGGGGTGACTATGGCTACACCTTC.

Many counts were recorded for this clone. The chain combines TRBV5-1 with TRBJ2-7; maybe TRBD1 (6 bases). The CDR3 is 15 residues long. The germline V gene encodes CDR1 SGHRS and CDR2 YFSETQ. V was clipped by 5 bases and J by 0 bases, with 15 bases between them. The DNA for the CDR3 is TGCGCCAGCAGATATAATGACAGGCTCTCCTACGAGCAGTACTTC. Protein product: CASRYNDRLSYEQYF.

The gene calls are TRBV18 and TRBJ2-5; tentatively, D is TRBD1 (6 bases). V gave up 3 bases and J gave up 5 bases, with 13 bases separating them. This CDR3 region has 14 residues. Per germline, CDR1 KGHSH and CDR2 LQKENI. The CDR3 loop is CASSPWGPRETQYF. The CDR3 bases are TGTGCCAGCTCACCGTGGGGGCCAAGGGAGACCCAGTACTTC. The full variable domain, completed using reference TRBV18 and TRBJ2-5, is NAGVMQNPRHLVRRRGQEARLRCSPMKGHSHVYWYRQLPEEGLKFMVYLQKENIIDESGMPKERFSAEFPKEGPSILRIQQVVRGDSAAYFCASSPWGPRETQYFGPGTRLLVL.

V is TRBV7-9 and J is TRBJ1-1; D is perhaps TRBD1 (6 bases). Germline loops: CDR1 SEHNR, CDR2 FQNEAQ (reference sequence). V was shortened by 5 bases and J by 1 base, with 11 bases between the two germline ends. This CDR3 contains 14 residues. The CDR3 nucleotides are TGTGCCAGCAGCATTCAGGGGTCGAACACTGAAGCTTTCTTT. As protein: CASSIQGSNTEAFF. The entire variable domain, with the rest obtained from reference TRBV7-9 and TRBJ1-1, is as follows: DTGVSQNPRHKITKRGQNVTFRCDPISEHNRLYWYRQTLGQGPEFLTYFQNEAQLEKSRLLSDRFSAERPKGSFSTLEIQRTEQGDSAMYLCASSIQGSNTEAFFGQGTRLTVV.